These 23 T cell receptor beta chains originate from one sample sequenced in a study of cytomegalovirus exposure and HLA in healthy donors. This PCR relied on a set of 60 Vbeta primers and 13 Jbeta primers. Clones were read by immunoSEQ multiplex PCR, and TCRdb kept only the in-frame ones, dropping some. The table has approximately 120,000 clones, over 60% seen once; the top ten hold just under 2%. The specimen sequenced was PBMCs. These receptors originate from a man aged 50-60 years in good health and CMV-seronegative.

The V call is TRBV2, the J call TRBJ1-2; D not resolved. V lost 2 bases and J lost 4, with 11 bases in between. The CDR3 totals 14 residues. The germline gives CDR1 SNHLY, CDR2 FYNNEI. The CDR3: CASSESGWFYGYTF. The DNA of the CDR3 is TGTGCCAGCAGTGAATCGGGGTGGTTCTATGGCTACACCTTC.

This chain links TRBV4-1 with TRBJ2-3, with 8 bases identical to TRBD2. Trimming took 0 bases from V and 4 from J; bases not matched to a gene: 6. The germline CDR1 and CDR2 sequences are MGHRA and YSYEKL. There are 16 residues in the CDR3. CDR3 nucleotide sequence: TGCGCCAGCAGCCAAGAGGCACTTAGCGGGGCAGATACGCAGTATTTT. Translating gives CASSQEALSGADTQYF.

V and J are TRBV11-3 and TRBJ2-3, with D unresolved. The CDR3 extends over 12 amino acids. Per the germline V gene, CDR1 is SGHNT and CDR2 is YENEEA. V was cut by 5 bases and J by 2 bases, with 5 bases left in between. CDR3 DNA sequence: TGTGCCAGCAGCGGCCCCACAGATACGCAGTATTTT. This gives the protein CASSGPTDTQYF.

The rearrangement joins TRBV11-3 to TRBJ2-5, with 7 bases identical to TRBD1. This CDR3 has 17 residues. Germline V gene data show CDR1 as SGHNT and CDR2 as YENEEA. V trimming: 1 base; J trimming: 0 bases; junction bases outside the gene matches: 8. In nucleotides, the CDR3 is TGTGCCAGCAGCTTAGTACAGGGGTTCCCCAACCAAGAGACCCAGTACTTC. As protein: CASSLVQGFPNQETQYF.

This chain joins TRBV2 and TRBJ2-7, with D tentatively TRBD1 (6 bases). The V end lost 4 bases, the J end lost 10 bases, and 14 bases lay between the germline ends. This CDR3 contains 12 residues. CDR1 is SNHLY and CDR2 is FYNNEI in the germline V gene. Written as DNA, the CDR3 is TGTGCCAGCAGTGTGGACCGGGACACACAGTACGTC. Protein product: CASSVDRDTQYV.

V and J are TRBV5-1 and TRBJ2-3; 7 bases are shared with TRBD2. The CDR3 runs 15 residues. J was trimmed by 1 base and V by 3 bases; bases with no gene match: 5. Germline values: CDR1 SGHRS, CDR2 YFSETQ. The CDR3 protein is CASSSGGGGTDTQYF. The CDR3 region has the DNA TGCGCCAGCAGCTCCGGGGGAGGGGGCACAGATACGCAGTATTTT.

This clone turned up a few times. The rearrangement joins TRBV7-9 to TRBJ1-2, with 9 nucleotides matching TRBD1. Germline CDR1 is SEHNR and CDR2 is FQNEAQ (reference sequence). This CDR3 contains 13 residues. With V trimmed by 1 base and J by 8 bases, 2 bases remained unmatched. DNA for the CDR3: TGTGCCAGCAGCTTAGGGGGACAGGGAGGCTACACCTTC. Amino acid sequence: CASSLGGQGGYTF.

The V call is TRBV15, the J call TRBJ1-4; D remains ambiguous. V gave up 5 bases and J gave up 7 bases, with 20 bases separating them. The CDR3 has 16 residues. Germline values: CDR1 LNHNV, CDR2 YYDKDF (reference sequence). The CDR3 region is CATSDLRGNVLEKLFF. DNA for the CDR3: TGTGCCACCAGCGACCTCAGAGGGAACGTACTTGAAAAACTGTTTTTT.

The genes are TRBV2 and TRBJ2-1; 8 bases agree with TRBD1. This CDR3 is built from 11 residues. V was clipped by 7 bases and J by 9 bases; unmatched bases: 2. Looked up from germline, CDR1 is SNHLY and CDR2 is FYNNEI. CDR3 sequence: CASKTGGEQFF. The CDR3 DNA follows: TGTGCCAGCAAAACAGGGGGTGAGCAGTTCTTC. The entire variable domain, with the rest obtained from reference TRBV2 and TRBJ2-1, is as follows: EPEVTQTPSHQVTQMGQEVILRCVPISNHLYFYWYRQILGQKVEFLVSFYNNEISEKSEIFDDQFSVERPDGSNFTLKIRSTKLEDSAMYFCASKTGGEQFFGPGTRLTVL.

The J gene is TRBJ2-5, the V gene TRBV6-5; D gene ambiguous. The end of the DNA is better explained by TRBJ2-7, so the J call may be wrong. The length of the CDR3 is 11 residues. In germline, CDR1 is MNHEY, CDR2 SVGAGI. CDR3 bases: TGTGCCAGCAGGAGCTCCTACGAGCAGTACTTC. Amino acids: CASRSSYEQYF.

V is TRBV4-3 and J is TRBJ2-3; TRBD2 agrees at 8 bases. From germline, CDR1 is LGHNA and CDR2 YSLEER. J gave up 5 bases and V 1 base, and 5 bases lay outside the gene matches. CDR3 length equals 15 residues. CDR3 bases: TGCGCCAGCAGCCAAGGGGGGACTAGGTTAGATACGCAGTATTTT. Translated, it gives CASSQGGTRLDTQYF.

The rearrangement joins TRBV5-1 to TRBJ1-1; D might be TRBD1 (5 bases). CDR3 length: 16 residues. V lost 0 bases and J 3 bases, leaving 15 bases between the germline ends. The germline CDR1 and CDR2 sequences are SGHRS and YFSETQ. CDR3 bases: TGCGCCAGCAGCTTGGAGTTTAGACGGGGGGACACTGAAGCTTTCTTT. Amino acids: CASSLEFRRGDTEAFF. Drawing the rest from reference TRBV5-1 and TRBJ1-1, the complete variable domain is KAGVTQTPRYLIKTRGQQVTLSCSPISGHRSVSWYQQTPGQGLQFLFEYFSETQRNKGNFPGRFSGRQFSNSRSEMNVSTLELGDSALYLCASSLEFRRGDTEAFFGQGTRLTVV.

The V gene is TRBV6-1, the J gene TRBJ1-1; possibly TRBD1 for D (5 bases). Germline CDR1 reads MNHNS; CDR2 reads SASEGT. Trimming cost V 11 bases and J 0 bases, with 10 bases left between them. The CDR3 length is 12 residues. The CDR3 nucleotides read TGTGCCGCGGGACCCTTGAACACTGAAGCTTTCTTT. As protein: CAAGPLNTEAFF.

The chain has TRBV20-1 and TRBJ2-7, with D possibly matching TRBD1 (5 bases). The V end lost 3 bases, the J end lost 5 bases, and 8 bases lay between the germline ends. Germline assignment: CDR1 DFQATT and CDR2 SNEGSKA (reference sequence). The CDR3 consists of 11 residues. This CDR3 reads CSASRVDEQYV. CDR3 bases: TGCAGTGCTAGCAGGGTGGACGAGCAGTACGTC.

V is TRBV13 and J is TRBJ2-1, with 10 nucleotides matching TRBD2. V lost 8 bases, J lost 9 bases, and 7 bases stayed unmatched. Germline CDR1 reads PRHDT; CDR2 reads FYEKMQ (reference sequence). The CDR3 contains 13 residues. The CDR3 bases are TGTGCCAGCCTGGGACTAGCGTTTGCTGAGCAGTTCTTC. It encodes CASLGLAFAEQFF.

This clone has a single count. The V gene is TRBV6-1, the J gene TRBJ2-5; 12 bases agree with TRBD2. V lost 3 bases to trimming and J lost 1 base; unmatched junction nucleotides: 6. The CDR3 sequence is 17 residues long. Germline-derived CDR1 and CDR2 are MNHNS and SASEGT. Here the CDR3 DNA reads TGTGCCAGCAGTGAGTGGCTAGCGGGGGGGCGCCAAGAGACCCAGTACTTC. It specifies CASSEWLAGGRQETQYF.

Regarding this clone: Given the absence of the conserved phenylalanine or tryptophan at the CDR3 end, a read error is likely. No DNA is shown, since the ends of the CDR3 on it are uncertain; the CDR3 is the one TCRdb lists. The chain joins TRBV7-3 to TRBJ1-2. The CDR3 length equals 9 residues, ends included. Looked up from germline, CDR1 is SGHTA and CDR2 is FQGTGA. The CDR3: CASSLGEVG.

The chain combines TRBV18 with TRBJ1-1; D unclear. Trimming cost V 5 bases and J 1 base, with 8 bases left between them. Germline V gene data show CDR1 as KGHSH and CDR2 as LQKENI. The CDR3 runs to 13 residues. The CDR3 spells CASSERANTEAFF. CDR3 bases: TGTGCCAGCTCAGAAAGAGCGAACACTGAAGCTTTCTTT.

V is TRBV29-1 and J is TRBJ2-3, with D tentatively TRBD2 (6 bases). The CDR3 length is 14 residues. From germline, CDR1 is SQVTM and CDR2 ANQGSEA. V was clipped by 1 base and J by 4 bases, with 12 bases between them. CDR3 region: CSVEGGDFSDTQYF. The DNA for the CDR3 is TGCAGCGTTGAAGGGGGGGACTTTTCAGATACGCAGTATTTT.

In its sample, this clone was seen many times. This chain joins TRBV6-1 and TRBJ2-2, with 7 bases aligning to TRBD1. This CDR3 comprises 15 residues. Germline CDR1 MNHNS, CDR2 SASEGT. V lost 2 bases, J lost 7 bases, and 7 bases stayed unmatched. CDR3: CASSERGGLDGELFF. The CDR3 DNA reads TGTGCCAGCAGTGAACGAGGGGGCCTCGACGGGGAGCTGTTTTTT.

J is TRBJ2-4 and V is TRBV4-3; tentatively, D is TRBD1 (6 bases). This CDR3 has 18 amino acids. Trimming stripped 0 bases from V and 3 bases from J, with 18 bases between. Germline CDR1 and CDR2: LGHNA and YSLEER. Here the CDR3 reads CASSQEMSLPTGKNIQYF. CDR3 nucleotide sequence: TGCGCCAGCAGCCAAGAAATGAGTTTACCGACAGGCAAAAACATTCAGTACTTC.

About this clone: The sample holds other DNA sequences that translate to the same CDR3. This sequence joins TRBV7-6 and TRBJ1-4; D gene uncertain. The V and J ends lost 0 bases and 8 bases respectively, with 13 bases between them. Germline-derived CDR1 and CDR2 are SGHVS and FNYEAQ. The CDR3 runs to 15 residues. The CDR3 sequence is CASSLAGGGGEKLFF. CDR3 coding DNA: TGTGCCAGCAGCTTAGCAGGAGGCGGTGGGGAAAAACTGTTTTTT.

The V gene is TRBV11-3, the J gene TRBJ2-3; TRBD2 agrees at 13 bases. In germline, CDR1 is SGHNT, CDR2 YENEEA. The CDR3 sequence is 15 residues long. V was pared by 5 bases and J by 7 bases, with 6 bases of the junction left unmatched. CDR3 amino acids: CASSPGTSGAHTQYF. As DNA, the CDR3 is TGTGCCAGCAGCCCCGGGACTAGCGGGGCCCATACGCAGTATTTT.